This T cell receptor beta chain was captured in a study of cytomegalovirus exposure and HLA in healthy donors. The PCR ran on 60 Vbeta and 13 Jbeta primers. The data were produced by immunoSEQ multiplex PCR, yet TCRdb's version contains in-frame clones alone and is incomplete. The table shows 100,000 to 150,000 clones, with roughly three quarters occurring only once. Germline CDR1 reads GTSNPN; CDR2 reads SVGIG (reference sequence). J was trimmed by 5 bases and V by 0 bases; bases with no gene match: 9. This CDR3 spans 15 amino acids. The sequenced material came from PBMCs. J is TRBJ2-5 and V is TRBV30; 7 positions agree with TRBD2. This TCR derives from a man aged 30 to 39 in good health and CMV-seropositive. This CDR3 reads CAWSVAGTLGETQYF. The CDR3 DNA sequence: TGTGCCTGGAGTGTAGCGGGGACTCTCGGGGAGACCCAGTACTTC. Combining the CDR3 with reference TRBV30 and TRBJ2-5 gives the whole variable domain SQTIHQWPATLVQPVGSPLSLECTVEGTSNPNLYWYRQAAGRGLQLLFYSVGIGQISSEVPQNLSASRPQDRQFILSSKKLLLSDSGFYLCAWSVAGTLGETQYFGPGTRLLVL.